One and the same sample provided the 30 T cell receptor beta chains below, sequenced in a study of CD8 T cells in Susac syndrome. The RNA input was about 0.5 to 1 ug, and it was reverse transcribed with random hexamers. TCRdb re-derived calls from the immunoSEQ multiplex PCR reads in MiXCR, one entry per CDR3 protein. The sample yields roughly 200,000 distinct CDR3 sequences, roughly 95% seen once. Sequences were obtained from CD4+ T cells from PBMCs. These receptors were collected from a human donor in good health.

The CDR3 sequence is CASSQVGYEQYF. The CDR3 DNA is TGTGCCAGCAGCCAGGTGGGCTACGAGCAGTACTTC. The V gene is TRBV3-1, the J gene TRBJ2-7; no reliable D call. V shed 3 bases and J shed 3 bases, with 6 bases lying between them. The V gene's germline CDR1 is LGHDT and CDR2 YNNKEL (reference sequence). The CDR3 is 12 residues long.

The V and J genes are TRBV20-1 and TRBJ1-5, with 7 bases matching TRBD1. In germline, CDR1 is DFQATT, CDR2 SNEGSKA (reference sequence). The CDR3 extends over 13 amino acids. J was trimmed by 4 bases and V by 6 bases; bases with no gene match: 6. The CDR3 loop reads CSAVAGGNQPQHF. The CDR3 nucleotides read TGCAGTGCCGTGGCAGGGGGGAATCAGCCCCAGCATTTT.

V is TRBV7-2 and J is TRBJ2-7, with 9 bases fitting TRBD2. After removal of 3 bases from V and 7 bases from J, the junction contained 10 bases not matched to a gene. The CDR3 totals 15 residues. Germline CDR1 reads SGHTA; CDR2 reads FQGNSA. The CDR3 spells CASSLLISGRWEQYF. DNA for the CDR3: TGTGCCAGCAGCTTGCTTATTAGCGGGAGATGGGAGCAGTACTTC.

V is TRBV3-1 and J is TRBJ2-5; D might be TRBD2 (6 bases). The V gene lost 6 bases and the J gene lost 5 bases, with 19 bases spanning the gap. Germline-derived CDR1 and CDR2 are LGHDT and YNNKEL (reference sequence). This CDR3 has 15 residues. The CDR3 here is CASSREKWAWETQYF. The CDR3 DNA is TGTGCCAGCAGTCGGGAGAAATGGGCATGGGAGACCCAGTACTTC.

The V gene is TRBV29-1, the J gene TRBJ1-2; the D is unclear. The germline CDR1 and CDR2 sequences are SQVTM and ANQGSEA. V gave up 4 bases and J gave up 0 bases, with 3 bases separating them. This CDR3 region has 11 residues. The CDR3 loop is CSVVTNYGYTF. CDR3 coding DNA: TGCAGCGTTGTGACTAACTATGGCTACACCTTC.

The CDR3 DNA is TGCAGTGCTTTCTTCGGGCCTGGAGCTCGGAATGAGCAGTTCTTC. It yields the protein CSAFFGPGARNEQFF. This sequence joins TRBV20-1 and TRBJ2-1, with D unresolved. CDR1 is DFQATT, CDR2 SNEGSKA, per germline (reference sequence). V gave up 5 bases and J gave up 7 bases, with 21 bases separating them. The CDR3 is 15 residues long.

V gene TRBV6-2 or TRBV6-3 combines with J gene TRBJ2-7, with a weak D call TRBD1 (6 bases). The ends were cut back, 0 bases at V and 4 bases at J, with 10 bases in the middle. Germline V gene data show CDR1 as MNHEY and CDR2 as SVGEGT. The CDR3 runs 14 residues. The DNA of the CDR3 is TGTGCCAGCAGTTACTCCGGACAGAAATACGAGCAGTACTTC. Protein: CASSYSGQKYEQYF.

The chain links TRBV5-1 to TRBJ2-1; weak D call: TRBD1 (6 bases). Trimming left V 4 bases short and J 2 bases short, with 13 bases between. Germline V gives CDR1 SGHRS, CDR2 YFSETQ. CDR3 length equals 15 residues. Written as DNA, the CDR3 is TGCGCCAGCAGCCCCACAGGGTCTACCTACAATGAGCAGTTCTTC. It specifies CASSPTGSTYNEQFF.

V and J are TRBV12-3 or TRBV12-4 and TRBJ2-2, with 10 bases that match TRBD2. This CDR3 spans 17 amino acids. V shed 6 bases and J 5 bases; nucleotides not matched to a gene: 12. The CDR3 DNA follows: TGTGCCAGCAGCAGAAAAGCGGGAGGGCCGGGGACCGGGGAGCTGTTTTTT. Amino acids: CASSRKAGGPGTGELFF.

The rearrangement uses TRBV12-3 or TRBV12-4 and TRBJ2-3; TRBD2 agrees at 9 bases. The CDR3 loop spans 14 amino acids. The ends lost 5 bases at V and 3 bases at J; junction bases unmatched: 3. CDR3 nucleotide sequence: TGTGCCAGCAGTCCGGGACTAGCAACAGATACGCAGTATTTT. Encoded protein: CASSPGLATDTQYF.

The rearrangement uses TRBV28 and TRBJ2-5; D is uncertain. V was cut by 2 bases and J by 4 bases, with 14 bases left in between. CDR3 size: 15 residues. Germline V CDR1 and CDR2: MDHEN, SYDVKM. CDR3 sequence (DNA): TGTGCCAGCAGTTTAGTTCGCGGCAGAGGAGAGACCCAGTACTTC. Residues: CASSLVRGRGETQYF. The entire variable domain, with the rest obtained from reference TRBV28 and TRBJ2-5, is as follows: DVKVTQSSRYLVKRTGEKVFLECVQDMDHENMFWYRQDPGLGLRLIYFSYDVKMKEKGDIPEGYSVSREKKERFSLILESASTNQTSMYLCASSLVRGRGETQYFGPGTRLLVL.

The V gene is TRBV9, the J gene TRBJ1-2; D remains unclear. Germline-derived CDR1 and CDR2 are SGDLS and YYNGEE. The CDR3 spans 13 residues. The V end was cut by 4 bases, the J end by 5 bases, with 12 bases between. CDR3 in DNA: TGTGCCAGCAGCACAGTGGGAACGTATGGCTACACCTTC. Translating it yields CASSTVGTYGYTF.

The V call is TRBV11-2, the J call TRBJ2-1, with D perhaps being TRBD1 or TRBD2 (5 bases each). Germline values: CDR1 SGHAT, CDR2 FQNNGV. The length of the CDR3 is 16 residues. Trimming removed 1 base at V and 2 bases at J, with 12 bases between. The CDR3 is CASSLAGRPAYNEQFF. The CDR3 DNA follows: TGTGCCAGCAGCTTAGCGGGACGCCCGGCCTACAATGAGCAGTTCTTC.

The rearrangement links TRBV19 to TRBJ2-7, with unresolved D. Looked up from germline, CDR1 is LNHDA and CDR2 is SQIVND (reference sequence). Trimming left V 3 bases short and J 3 bases short, with 6 bases between. The CDR3 totals 12 residues. CDR3 coding DNA: TGTGCCAGTAGTATGACCCACTACGAGCAGTACTTC. As protein: CASSMTHYEQYF.

This chain links TRBV30 with TRBJ2-3, with 13 bases aligning to TRBD2. The germline CDR1 and CDR2 sequences are GTSNPN and SVGIG (reference sequence). J gave up 6 bases and V 3 bases, and 9 bases lay outside the gene matches. The CDR3 covers 16 residues. The CDR3 sequence is CAWSRGLAGRLDTQYF. Written as DNA, the CDR3 is TGTGCCTGGAGCAGGGGACTAGCGGGAAGATTGGATACGCAGTATTTT.

The chain has TRBV3-1 and TRBJ2-1; TRBD2 agrees at 9 bases. The CDR3 contains 12 residues. Germline V lookup: CDR1 LGHDT, CDR2 YNNKEL (reference sequence). With V trimmed by 0 bases and J by 13 bases, 1 base remained unmatched. CDR3 protein: CASSQEAGGQFF. The CDR3 DNA sequence: TGTGCCAGCAGCCAAGAAGCGGGAGGTCAGTTCTTC.

The CDR3 loop is CASSRTNTGELFF. The CDR3 bases are TGTGCCAGCAGCCGGACGAACACCGGGGAGCTGTTTTTT. The chain employs TRBV7-2 and TRBJ2-2, with no clear D. There are 13 residues in the CDR3. Trimming took 5 bases from V and 0 from J, leaving 4 bases between them. The germline V gene encodes CDR1 SGHTA and CDR2 FQGNSA.

V usage is TRBV9 and J usage is TRBJ2-5; D is undetermined. This CDR3 is built from 13 residues. Per the germline V gene, CDR1 is SGDLS and CDR2 is YYNGEE. V gave up 1 base and J gave up 6 bases, with 10 bases separating them. This CDR3 reads CASSVSGIQTQYF. The CDR3 DNA follows: TGTGCCAGCAGCGTAAGTGGCATCCAGACCCAGTACTTC.

V is TRBV6-5 and J is TRBJ2-5, with TRBD1 matching 8 bases. With V trimmed by 6 bases and J by 4 bases, 4 bases remained unmatched. Germline lookup yields CDR1 MNHEY and CDR2 SVGAGI. The CDR3 runs to 13 residues. This CDR3 is CASRKDRAETQYF. CDR3 bases: TGTGCCAGCAGGAAGGACAGGGCAGAGACCCAGTACTTC.

The chain couples TRBV28 to TRBJ1-5; D may be TRBD1 (5 bases). V was shortened by 3 bases and J by 7 bases, with 16 bases between the two germline ends. CDR3 length equals 15 residues. CDR1 and CDR2 from the germline V gene are MDHEN and SYDVKM. The CDR3 nucleotides are TGTGCCAGCAGTTTTCTTCGGGGGGTTCTGCAGCCCCAGCATTTT. Amino acids: CASSFLRGVLQPQHF. Filled out from reference TRBV28 and TRBJ1-5, the complete variable domain reads DVKVTQSSRYLVKRTGEKVFLECVQDMDHENMFWYRQDPGLGLRLIYFSYDVKMKEKGDIPEGYSVSREKKERFSLILESASTNQTSMYLCASSFLRGVLQPQHFGDGTRLSIL.

The rearrangement links TRBV27 to TRBJ2-2; TRBD1 aligns across 11 bases. Trimming took 3 bases from V and 6 from J; bases not matched to a gene: 9. Germline values: CDR1 MNHEY, CDR2 SMNVEV (reference sequence). The length of the CDR3 is 17 residues. The CDR3 DNA follows: TGTGCCAGCAGTTTCACGACCGGGACAGGGGGATCCGGGGAGCTGTTTTTT. Residues: CASSFTTGTGGSGELFF.

The chain couples TRBV12-3 or TRBV12-4 to TRBJ2-7; D call uncertain. V was pared by 6 bases and J by 0 bases, with 6 bases between. The CDR3 extends over 12 amino acids. CDR3 loop: CASRLNSYEQYF. CDR3 in DNA: TGTGCCAGCAGACTGAACTCCTACGAGCAGTACTTC.

This sequence joins TRBV20-1 and TRBJ1-2; 8 positions agree with TRBD1. The length of the CDR3 is 14 residues. Germline-derived CDR1 and CDR2 are DFQATT and SNEGSKA (reference sequence). Unmatched junction bases numbered 10, after V lost 5 bases and J lost 5 bases. In nucleotides, the CDR3 is TGCAGTGCTCATCGGACAGGGCCCCTTTATGGCTACACCTTC. Translated, it gives CSAHRTGPLYGYTF.

The chain links TRBV20-1 to TRBJ2-3, with no clear D. V gave up 3 bases and J gave up 4 bases, with 5 bases separating them. CDR3 length: 11 amino acids. The germline V gene encodes CDR1 DFQATT and CDR2 SNEGSKA (reference sequence). The CDR3 DNA is TGCAGTGCTAGTGTGGCAGATACGCAGTATTTT. Its protein product is CSASVADTQYF.

This clonotype was picked up one time. This chain connects TRBV30 to TRBJ1-1; D remains unclear. The CDR3 is made up of 13 amino acids. Between the trimmed V and J ends, which lost 4 bases and 5 bases, there was a span of 14 bases. Germline V gene data show CDR1 as GTSNPN and CDR2 as SVGIG (reference sequence). The CDR3 DNA reads as TGTGCCTGGATCCACTCCGTCGGAACTGAAGCTTTCTTT. This codes for CAWIHSVGTEAFF.

CDR3 sequence reads: CASSRTSGSTNEQFF. The CDR3 bases are TGTGCCAGCAGCCGAACTAGCGGGAGTACGAATGAGCAGTTCTTC. The rearrangement uses TRBV9 and TRBJ2-1; TRBD2 aligns across 11 bases. From germline, CDR1 is SGDLS and CDR2 YYNGEE. V was clipped by 4 bases and J by 7 bases; unmatched bases: 7. This CDR3 has 15 residues.

In this sample, this clonotype turned up once. The chain uses TRBV28 and TRBJ2-7; 8 nucleotides align to TRBD1. This CDR3 region has 13 residues. V was clipped by 9 bases and J by 0 bases; unmatched bases: 4. Germline-derived CDR1 and CDR2 are MDHEN and SYDVKM. The DNA of the CDR3 is TGTGCCAGGGTGGACAGGGCCTCCTACGAGCAGTACTTC. It specifies CARVDRASYEQYF.

The chain combines TRBV20-1 with TRBJ2-7, with 8 nucleotides matching TRBD1. The CDR3 spans 15 residues. V lost 0 bases to trimming and J lost 3 bases; unmatched junction nucleotides: 7. CDR1 is DFQATT and CDR2 is SNEGSKA in the germline V gene (reference sequence). In nucleotides, the CDR3 is TGCAGTGCTAGAGAGCCCGGGACAGGTAGCTACGAGCAGTACTTC. This gives the protein CSAREPGTGSYEQYF.

The rearrangement uses TRBV9 and TRBJ2-7; D is perhaps TRBD1 (5 bases). Germline V gene sequence: CDR1 SGDLS, CDR2 YYNGEE. Trimming took off 0 bases at V and 1 base at J, with 8 bases between the two ends. CDR3 length: 14 residues. This CDR3 is CASSVGQSSYEQYF. DNA for the CDR3: TGTGCCAGCAGCGTAGGACAGTCTTCCTACGAGCAGTACTTC.

The chain couples TRBV29-1 to TRBJ1-2, with 7 bases identical to TRBD1. CDR1 is SQVTM, CDR2 ANQGSEA, per germline. The CDR3 consists of 13 residues. V trimming: 0 bases; J trimming: 7 bases; junction bases outside the gene matches: 5. CDR3 nucleotides: TGCAGCGTTGAAGAAGGAGGGGGCTTTGGCTACACCTTC. Its protein product is CSVEEGGGFGYTF.